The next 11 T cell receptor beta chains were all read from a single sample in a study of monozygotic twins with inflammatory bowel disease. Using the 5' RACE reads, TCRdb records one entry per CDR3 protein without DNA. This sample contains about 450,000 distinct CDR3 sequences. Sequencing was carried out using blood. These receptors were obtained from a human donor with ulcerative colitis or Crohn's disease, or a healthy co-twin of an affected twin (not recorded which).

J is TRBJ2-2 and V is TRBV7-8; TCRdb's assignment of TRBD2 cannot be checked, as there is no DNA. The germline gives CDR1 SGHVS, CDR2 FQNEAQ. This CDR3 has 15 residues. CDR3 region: CASSPWETIGGELFF.

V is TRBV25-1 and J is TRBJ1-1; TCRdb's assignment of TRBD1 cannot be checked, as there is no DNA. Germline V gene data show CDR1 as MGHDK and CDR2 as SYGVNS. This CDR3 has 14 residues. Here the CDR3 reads CASSEWNRDTEAFF.

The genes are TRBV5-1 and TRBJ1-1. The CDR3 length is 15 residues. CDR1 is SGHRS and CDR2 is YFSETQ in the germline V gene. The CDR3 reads CASSTAQTLNTEAFF.

The chain's CDR3 is CATSSRTNTGELFF. This chain connects TRBV24-1 to TRBJ2-2. Germline V CDR1 and CDR2: KGHDR, SFDVKD. This CDR3 has 14 residues.

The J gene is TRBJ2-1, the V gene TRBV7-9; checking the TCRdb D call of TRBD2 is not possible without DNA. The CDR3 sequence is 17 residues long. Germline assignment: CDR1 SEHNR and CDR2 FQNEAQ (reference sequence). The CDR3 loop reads CASSPRFSGGAYNEQFF.

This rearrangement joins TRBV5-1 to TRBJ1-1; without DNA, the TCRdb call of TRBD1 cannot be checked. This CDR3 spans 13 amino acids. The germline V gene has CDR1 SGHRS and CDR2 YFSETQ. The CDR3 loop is CASRRGQGTEAFF.

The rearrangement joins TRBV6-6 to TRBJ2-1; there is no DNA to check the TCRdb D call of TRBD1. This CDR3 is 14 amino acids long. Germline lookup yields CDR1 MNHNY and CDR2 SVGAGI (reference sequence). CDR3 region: CASSYKDRYNEQFF.

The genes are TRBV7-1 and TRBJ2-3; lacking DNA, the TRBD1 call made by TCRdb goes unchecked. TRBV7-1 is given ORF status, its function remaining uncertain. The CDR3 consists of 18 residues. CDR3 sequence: CASSSGGSGGLHTDTQYF.

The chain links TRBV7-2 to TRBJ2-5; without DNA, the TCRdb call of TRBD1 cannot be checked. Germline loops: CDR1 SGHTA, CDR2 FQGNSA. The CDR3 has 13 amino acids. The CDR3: CASSWTGYETQYF.

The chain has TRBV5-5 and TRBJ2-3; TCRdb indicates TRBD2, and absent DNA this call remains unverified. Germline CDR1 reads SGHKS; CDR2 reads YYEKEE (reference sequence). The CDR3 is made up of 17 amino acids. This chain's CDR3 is CASSLVIAGGITDTQYF. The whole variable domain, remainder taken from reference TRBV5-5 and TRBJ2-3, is DAGVTQSPTHLIKTRGQQVTLRCSPISGHKSVSWYQQVLGQGPQFIFQYYEKEERGRGNFPDRFSARQFPNYSSELNVNALLLGDSALYLCASSLVIAGGITDTQYFGPGTRLTVL.

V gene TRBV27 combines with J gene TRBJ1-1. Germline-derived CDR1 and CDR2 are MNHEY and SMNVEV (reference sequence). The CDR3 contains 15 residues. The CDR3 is CASSSMTRLNTEAFF.